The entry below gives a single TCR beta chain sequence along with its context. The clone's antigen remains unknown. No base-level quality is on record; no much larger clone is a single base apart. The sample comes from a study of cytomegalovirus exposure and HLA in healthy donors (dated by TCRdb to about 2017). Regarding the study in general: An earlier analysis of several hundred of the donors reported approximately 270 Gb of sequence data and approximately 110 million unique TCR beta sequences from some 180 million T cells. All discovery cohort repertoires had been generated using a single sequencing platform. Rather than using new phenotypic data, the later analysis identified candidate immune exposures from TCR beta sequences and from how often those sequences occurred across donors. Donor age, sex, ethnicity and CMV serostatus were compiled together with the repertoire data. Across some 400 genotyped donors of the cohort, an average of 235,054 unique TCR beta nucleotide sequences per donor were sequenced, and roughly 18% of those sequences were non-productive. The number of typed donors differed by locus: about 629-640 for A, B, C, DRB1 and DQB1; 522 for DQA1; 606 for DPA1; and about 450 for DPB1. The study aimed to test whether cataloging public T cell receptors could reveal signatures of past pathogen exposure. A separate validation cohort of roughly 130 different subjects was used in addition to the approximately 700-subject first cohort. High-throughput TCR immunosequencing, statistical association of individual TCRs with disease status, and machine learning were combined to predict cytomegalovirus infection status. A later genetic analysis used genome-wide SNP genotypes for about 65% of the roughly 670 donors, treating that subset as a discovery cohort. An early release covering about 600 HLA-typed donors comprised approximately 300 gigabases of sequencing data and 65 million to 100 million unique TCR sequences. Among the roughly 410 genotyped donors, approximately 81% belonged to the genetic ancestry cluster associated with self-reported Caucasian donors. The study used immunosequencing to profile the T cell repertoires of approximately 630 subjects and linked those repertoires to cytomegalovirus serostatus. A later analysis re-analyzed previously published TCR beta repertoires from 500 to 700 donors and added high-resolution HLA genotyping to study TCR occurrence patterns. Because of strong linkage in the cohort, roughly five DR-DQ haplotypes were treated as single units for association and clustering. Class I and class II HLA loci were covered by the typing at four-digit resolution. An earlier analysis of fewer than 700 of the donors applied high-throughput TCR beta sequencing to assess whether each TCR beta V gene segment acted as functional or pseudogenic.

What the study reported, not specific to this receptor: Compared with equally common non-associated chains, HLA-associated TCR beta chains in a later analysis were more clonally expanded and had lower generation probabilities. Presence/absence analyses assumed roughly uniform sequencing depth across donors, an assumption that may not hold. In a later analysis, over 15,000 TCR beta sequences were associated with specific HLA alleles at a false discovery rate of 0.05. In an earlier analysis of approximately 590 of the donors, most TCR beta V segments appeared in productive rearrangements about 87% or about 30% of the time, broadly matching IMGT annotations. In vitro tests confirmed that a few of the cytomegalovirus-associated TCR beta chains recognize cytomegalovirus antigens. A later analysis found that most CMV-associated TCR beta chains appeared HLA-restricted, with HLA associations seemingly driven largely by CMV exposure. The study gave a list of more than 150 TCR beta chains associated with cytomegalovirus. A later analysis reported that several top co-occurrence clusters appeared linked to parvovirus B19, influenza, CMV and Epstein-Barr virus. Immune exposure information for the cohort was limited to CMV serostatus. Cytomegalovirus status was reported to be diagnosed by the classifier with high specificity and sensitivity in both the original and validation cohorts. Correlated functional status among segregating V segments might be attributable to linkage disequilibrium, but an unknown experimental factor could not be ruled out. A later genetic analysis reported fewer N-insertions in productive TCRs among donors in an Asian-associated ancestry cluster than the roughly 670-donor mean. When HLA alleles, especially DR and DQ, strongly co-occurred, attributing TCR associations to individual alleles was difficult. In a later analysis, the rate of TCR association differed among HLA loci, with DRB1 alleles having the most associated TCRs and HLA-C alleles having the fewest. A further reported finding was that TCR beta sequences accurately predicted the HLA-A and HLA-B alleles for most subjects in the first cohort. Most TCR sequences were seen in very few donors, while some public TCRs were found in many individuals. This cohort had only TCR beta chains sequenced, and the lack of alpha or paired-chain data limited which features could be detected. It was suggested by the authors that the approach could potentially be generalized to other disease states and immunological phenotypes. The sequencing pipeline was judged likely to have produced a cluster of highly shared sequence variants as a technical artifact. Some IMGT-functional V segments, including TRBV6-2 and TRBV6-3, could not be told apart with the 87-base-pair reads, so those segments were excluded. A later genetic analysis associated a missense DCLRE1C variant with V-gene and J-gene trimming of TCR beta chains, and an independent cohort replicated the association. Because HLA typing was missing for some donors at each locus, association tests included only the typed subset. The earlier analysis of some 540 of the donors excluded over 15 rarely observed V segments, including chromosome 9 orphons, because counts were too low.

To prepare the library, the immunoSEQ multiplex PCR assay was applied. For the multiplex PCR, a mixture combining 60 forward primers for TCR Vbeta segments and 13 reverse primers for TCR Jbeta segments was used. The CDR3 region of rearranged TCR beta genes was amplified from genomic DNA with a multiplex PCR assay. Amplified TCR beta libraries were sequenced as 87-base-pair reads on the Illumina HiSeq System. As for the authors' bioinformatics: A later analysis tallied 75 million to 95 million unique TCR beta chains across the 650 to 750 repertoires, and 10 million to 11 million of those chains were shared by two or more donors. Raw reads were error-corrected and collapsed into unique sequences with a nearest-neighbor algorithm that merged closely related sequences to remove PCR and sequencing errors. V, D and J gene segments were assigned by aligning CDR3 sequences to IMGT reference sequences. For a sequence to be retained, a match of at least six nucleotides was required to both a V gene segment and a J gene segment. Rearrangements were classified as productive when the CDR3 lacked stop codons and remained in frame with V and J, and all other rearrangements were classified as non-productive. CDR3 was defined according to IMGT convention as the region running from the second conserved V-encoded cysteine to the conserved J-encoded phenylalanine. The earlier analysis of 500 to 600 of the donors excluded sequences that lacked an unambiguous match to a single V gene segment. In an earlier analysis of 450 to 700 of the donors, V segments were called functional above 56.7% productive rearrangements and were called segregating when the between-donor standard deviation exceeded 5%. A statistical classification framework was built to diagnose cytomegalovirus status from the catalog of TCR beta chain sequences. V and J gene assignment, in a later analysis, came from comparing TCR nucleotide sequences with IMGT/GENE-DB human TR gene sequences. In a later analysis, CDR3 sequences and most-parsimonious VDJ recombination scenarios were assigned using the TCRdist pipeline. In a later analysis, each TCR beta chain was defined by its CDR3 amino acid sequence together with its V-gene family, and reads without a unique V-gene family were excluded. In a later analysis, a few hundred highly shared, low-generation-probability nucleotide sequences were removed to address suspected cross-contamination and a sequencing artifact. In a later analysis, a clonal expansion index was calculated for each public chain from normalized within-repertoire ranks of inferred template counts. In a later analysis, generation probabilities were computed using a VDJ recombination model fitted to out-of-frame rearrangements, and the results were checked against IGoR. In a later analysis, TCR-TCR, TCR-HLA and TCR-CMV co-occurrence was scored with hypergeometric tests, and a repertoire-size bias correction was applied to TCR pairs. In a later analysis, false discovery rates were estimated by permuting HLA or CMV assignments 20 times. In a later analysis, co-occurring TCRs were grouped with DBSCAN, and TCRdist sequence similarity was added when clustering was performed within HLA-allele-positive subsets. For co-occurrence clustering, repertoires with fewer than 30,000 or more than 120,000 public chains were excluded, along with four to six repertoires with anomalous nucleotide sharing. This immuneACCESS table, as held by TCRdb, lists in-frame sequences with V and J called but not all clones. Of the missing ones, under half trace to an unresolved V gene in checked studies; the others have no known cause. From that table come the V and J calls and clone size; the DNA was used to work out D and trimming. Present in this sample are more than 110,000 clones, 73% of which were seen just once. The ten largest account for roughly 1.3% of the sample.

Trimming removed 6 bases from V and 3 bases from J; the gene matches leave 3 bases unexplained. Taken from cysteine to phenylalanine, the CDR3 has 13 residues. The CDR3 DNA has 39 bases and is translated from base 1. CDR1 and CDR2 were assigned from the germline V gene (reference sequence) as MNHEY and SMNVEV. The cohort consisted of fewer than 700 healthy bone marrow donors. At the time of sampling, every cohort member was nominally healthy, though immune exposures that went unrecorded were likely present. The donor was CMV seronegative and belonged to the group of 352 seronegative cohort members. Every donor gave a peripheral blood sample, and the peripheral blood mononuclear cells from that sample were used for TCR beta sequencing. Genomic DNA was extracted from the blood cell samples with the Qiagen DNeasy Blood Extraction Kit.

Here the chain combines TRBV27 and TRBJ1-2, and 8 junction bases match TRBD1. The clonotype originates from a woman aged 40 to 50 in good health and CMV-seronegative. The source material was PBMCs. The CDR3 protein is CASRETGDYGYTF. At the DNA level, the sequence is TGTGCCAGCAGGGAGACAGGGGACTATGGCTACACCTTC.